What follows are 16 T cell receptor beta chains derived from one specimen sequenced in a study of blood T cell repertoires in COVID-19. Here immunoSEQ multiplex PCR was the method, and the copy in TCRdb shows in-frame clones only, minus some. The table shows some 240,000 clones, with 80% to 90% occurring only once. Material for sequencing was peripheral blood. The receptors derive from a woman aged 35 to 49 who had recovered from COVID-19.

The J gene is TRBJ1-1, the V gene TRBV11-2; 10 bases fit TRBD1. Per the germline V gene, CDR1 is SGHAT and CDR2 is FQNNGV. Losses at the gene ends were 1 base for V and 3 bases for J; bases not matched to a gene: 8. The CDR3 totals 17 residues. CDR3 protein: CASSLGKFGTGDTEAFF. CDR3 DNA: TGTGCCAGCAGCTTAGGTAAATTTGGGACAGGGGACACTGAAGCTTTCTTT.

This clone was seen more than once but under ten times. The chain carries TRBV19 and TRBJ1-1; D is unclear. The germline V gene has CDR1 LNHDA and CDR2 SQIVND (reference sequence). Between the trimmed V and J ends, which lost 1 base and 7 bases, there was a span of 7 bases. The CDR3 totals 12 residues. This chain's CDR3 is CASSIGSDEAFF. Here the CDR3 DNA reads TGTGCCAGTAGTATAGGGTCAGATGAAGCTTTCTTT. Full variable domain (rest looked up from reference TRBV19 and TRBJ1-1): DGGITQSPKYLFRKEGQNVTLSCEQNLNHDAMYWYRQDPGQGLRLIYYSQIVNDFQKGDIAEGYSVSREKKESFPLTVTSAQKNPTAFYLCASSIGSDEAFFGQGTRLTVV.

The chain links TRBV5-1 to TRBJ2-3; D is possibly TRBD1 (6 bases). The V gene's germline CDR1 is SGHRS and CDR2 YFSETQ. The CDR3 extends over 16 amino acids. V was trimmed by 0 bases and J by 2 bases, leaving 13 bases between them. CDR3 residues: CASSLDGTTYTDTQYF. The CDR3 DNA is TGCGCCAGCAGCTTGGACGGGACAACTTACACAGATACGCAGTATTTT.

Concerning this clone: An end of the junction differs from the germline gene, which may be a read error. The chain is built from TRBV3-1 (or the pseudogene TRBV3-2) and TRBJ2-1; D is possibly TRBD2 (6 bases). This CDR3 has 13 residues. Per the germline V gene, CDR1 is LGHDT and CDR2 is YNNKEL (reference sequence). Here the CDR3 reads CASSQDRDSRPVF. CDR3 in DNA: TGTGCCAGCAGCCAAGATAGGGACTCACGACCAGTCTTC.

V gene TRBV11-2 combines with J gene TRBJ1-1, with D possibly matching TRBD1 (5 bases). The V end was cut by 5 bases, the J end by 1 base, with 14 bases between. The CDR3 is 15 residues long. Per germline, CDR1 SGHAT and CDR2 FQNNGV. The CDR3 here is CASSLMGGSNTEAFF. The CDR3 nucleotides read TGTGCCAGCAGCCTGATGGGGGGGTCGAACACTGAAGCTTTCTTT.

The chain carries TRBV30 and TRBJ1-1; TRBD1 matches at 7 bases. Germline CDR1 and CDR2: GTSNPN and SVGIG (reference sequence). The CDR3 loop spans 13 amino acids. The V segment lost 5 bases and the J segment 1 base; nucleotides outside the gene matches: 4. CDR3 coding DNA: TGTGCCTGGGGGACAGACCAGAACACTGAAGCTTTCTTT. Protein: CAWGTDQNTEAFF.

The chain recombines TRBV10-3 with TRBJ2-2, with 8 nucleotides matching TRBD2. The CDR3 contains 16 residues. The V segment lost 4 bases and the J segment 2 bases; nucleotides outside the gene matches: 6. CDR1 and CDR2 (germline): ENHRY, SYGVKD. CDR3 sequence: CAISGRSGGNTGELFF. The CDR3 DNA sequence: TGTGCCATCAGTGGCAGGAGCGGGGGAAACACCGGGGAGCTGTTTTTT.

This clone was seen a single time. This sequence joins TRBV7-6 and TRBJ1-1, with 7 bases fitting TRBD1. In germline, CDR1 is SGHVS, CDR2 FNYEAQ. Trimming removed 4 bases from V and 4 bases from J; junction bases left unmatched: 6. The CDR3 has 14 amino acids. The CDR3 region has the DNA TGTGCCAGCAGCTCCCAGGGGGGTACCACTGAAGCTTTCTTT. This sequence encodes CASSSQGGTTEAFF.

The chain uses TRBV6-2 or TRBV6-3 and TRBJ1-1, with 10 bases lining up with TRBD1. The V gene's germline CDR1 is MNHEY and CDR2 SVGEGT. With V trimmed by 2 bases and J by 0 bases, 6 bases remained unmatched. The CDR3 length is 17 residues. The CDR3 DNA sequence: TGTGCCAGCAGTTACCCCAGACAGGGGGCGTTGAACACTGAAGCTTTCTTT. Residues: CASSYPRQGALNTEAFF.

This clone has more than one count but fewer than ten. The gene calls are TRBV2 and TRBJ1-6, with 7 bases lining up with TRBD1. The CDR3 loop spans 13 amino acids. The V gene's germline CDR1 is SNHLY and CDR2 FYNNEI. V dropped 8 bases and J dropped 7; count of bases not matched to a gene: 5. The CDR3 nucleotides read TGTGCCAGCTCCGGGACAGCCAATTCACCCCTCCACTTT. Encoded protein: CASSGTANSPLHF.

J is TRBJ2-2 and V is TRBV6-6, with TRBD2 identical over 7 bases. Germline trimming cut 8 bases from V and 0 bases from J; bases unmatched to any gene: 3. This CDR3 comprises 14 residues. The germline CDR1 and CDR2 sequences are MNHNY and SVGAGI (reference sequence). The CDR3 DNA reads TGTGCCAGCCGGGGGGTGGCGAACACCGGGGAGCTGTTTTTT. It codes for CASRGVANTGELFF.

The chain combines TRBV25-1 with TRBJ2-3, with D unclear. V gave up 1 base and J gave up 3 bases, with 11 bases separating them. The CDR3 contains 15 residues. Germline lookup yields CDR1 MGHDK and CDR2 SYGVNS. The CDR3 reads CASSESSLETDTQYF. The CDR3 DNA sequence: TGTGCCAGCAGTGAATCCTCGCTAGAGACAGATACGCAGTATTTT. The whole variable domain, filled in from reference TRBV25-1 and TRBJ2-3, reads EADIYQTPRYLVIGTGKKITLECSQTMGHDKMYWYQQDPGMELHLIHYSYGVNSTEKGDLSSESTVSRIRTEHFPLTLESARPSHTSQYLCASSESSLETDTQYFGPGTRLTVL.

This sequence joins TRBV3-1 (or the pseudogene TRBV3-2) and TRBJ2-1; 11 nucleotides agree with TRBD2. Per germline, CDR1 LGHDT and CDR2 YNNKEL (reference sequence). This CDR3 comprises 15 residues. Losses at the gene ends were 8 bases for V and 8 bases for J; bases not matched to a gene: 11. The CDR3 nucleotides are TGTGCCAGCCGGGGATTAGCGGGGGGGATAGATGAGCAGTTCTTC. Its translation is CASRGLAGGIDEQFF.

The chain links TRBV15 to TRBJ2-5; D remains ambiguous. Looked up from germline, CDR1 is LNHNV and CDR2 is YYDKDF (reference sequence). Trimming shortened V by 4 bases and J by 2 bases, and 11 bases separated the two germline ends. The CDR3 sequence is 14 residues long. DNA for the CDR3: TGTGCCACCAGCATAATCAGGCAACAAGAGACCCAGTACTTC. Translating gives CATSIIRQQETQYF. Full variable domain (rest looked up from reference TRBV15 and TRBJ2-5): DAMVIQNPRYQVTQFGKPVTLSCSQTLNHNVMYWYQQKSSQAPKLLFHYYDKDFNNEADTPDNFQSRRPNTSFCFLDIRSPGLGDTAMYLCATSIIRQQETQYFGPGTRLLVL.

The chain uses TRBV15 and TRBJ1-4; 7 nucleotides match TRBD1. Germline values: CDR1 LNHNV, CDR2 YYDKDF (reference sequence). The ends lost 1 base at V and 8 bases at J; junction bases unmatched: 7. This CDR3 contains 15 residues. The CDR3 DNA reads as TGTGCCACCAGCAGAGTCGACAGGGAAGGGGAAAAACTGTTTTTT. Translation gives CATSRVDREGEKLFF.

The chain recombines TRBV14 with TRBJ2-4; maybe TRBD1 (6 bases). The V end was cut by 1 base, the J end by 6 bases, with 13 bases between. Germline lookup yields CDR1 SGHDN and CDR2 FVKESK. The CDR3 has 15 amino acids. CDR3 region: CASSQVGTGPNIQYF. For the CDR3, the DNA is TGTGCCAGCAGCCAAGTTGGAACAGGGCCAAACATTCAGTACTTC.